The text below deals with one TCR beta chain. No antigen is known for it. TCRdb keeps only in-frame clones here, not all; method: immunoSEQ multiplex PCR. The profile shows about 140,000 clones, over 85% of them singletons. The data stem from a study of T cell responses to AZD1222 COVID-19 vaccine. Study-level findings and limits: A mostly white British donor set with more females was recruited, and clonal diversity was possibly underestimated. Across spike, vaccine-associated CD4 TCRs were found, dominant at 160-218 and 743-854. Sampling that yielded the repertoires occurred only after the peak T cell response. Only six individuals given AZD1222 were seropositive at baseline.

The CDR3 loop spans 17 amino acids. Losses at the gene ends were 0 bases for V and 6 bases for J; bases not matched to a gene: 9. Germline loops: CDR1 LNHDA, CDR2 SQIVND (reference sequence). This TCR derives from an adult in good health. Sequences were derived from peripheral blood, sampled on day 0 of AZD1222 vaccination. The chain uses TRBV19 and TRBJ1-5, with 9 bases lining up with TRBD1. The CDR3 sequence: CASSIENRGRNGQPQHF. DNA for the CDR3: TGTGCCAGTAGTATAGAAAACAGGGGGCGAAACGGTCAGCCCCAGCATTTT.